These 26 T cell receptor beta chains originate from one sample sequenced in a study of T cells in Graves' hyperthyroidism and ophthalmopathy. Amplified regions were TCR beta CDR3 sequences from RNA transcripts. TCR CDR3 regions were first amplified by RT-PCR with HTBI primers. One entry per CDR3 protein, called by TCRdb with MiXCR from the multiplex PCR reads. The sample holds 370,000 or so distinct CDR3 sequences; approximately 13% are singletons and the top ten take roughly 20%. The material sequenced was blood. The receptors here all came from a man aged 25 to 45 with Graves' hyperthyroidism that later progressed to Graves' ophthalmopathy.

This clonotype was seen ten or more times. The V and J genes are TRBV19 and TRBJ2-5; D ambiguous. V was shortened by 6 bases and J by 6 bases, with 8 bases between the two germline ends. Per the germline V gene, CDR1 is LNHDA and CDR2 is SQIVND (reference sequence). The CDR3 covers 11 residues. DNA of the CDR3: TGTGCCAGTAGAACCGGAAAGACCCAGTACTTC. Its translation: CASRTGKTQYF.

Only a few counts were recorded for this clonotype. V and J are TRBV12-3 or TRBV12-4 and TRBJ1-6; possible D gene TRBD1, 6 bases. The V end was cut by 3 bases, the J end by 14 bases, with 14 bases between. The CDR3 is made up of 13 amino acids. The CDR3 nucleotides read TGTGCCAGCAGTTTTGGGCAGGGGAGGACCCTCCACTTT. Encoded protein: CASSFGQGRTLHF.

This clonotype was detected many times. The chain is built from TRBV3-1 and TRBJ2-3; D gene ambiguous. The V end was cut by 4 bases, the J end by 4 bases, with 15 bases between. The CDR3 loop spans 15 amino acids. Germline V gives CDR1 LGHDT, CDR2 YNNKEL (reference sequence). CDR3 nucleotide sequence: TGTGCCAGCAGCCCCCCGGTGGAAGGCCCAGATACGCAGTATTTT. Translated: CASSPPVEGPDTQYF.

This clonotype was found many times. This sequence joins TRBV28 and TRBJ2-1; D is possibly TRBD1 or TRBD2 (7 bases each). Between the trimmed V and J ends, which lost 11 bases and 7 bases, there was a span of 18 bases. The CDR3 runs 13 residues. Per the germline V gene, CDR1 is MDHEN and CDR2 is SYDVKM. The CDR3 here is CAVGQGGVNEQFF. The CDR3 DNA reads as TGTGCCGTCGGGCAGGGGGGGGTAAATGAGCAGTTCTTC.

V and J are TRBV6-1 and TRBJ1-1, with D uncertain. There are 15 residues in the CDR3. Per germline, CDR1 MNHNS and CDR2 SASEGT. V lost 3 bases and J lost 1, with 12 bases in between. CDR3 sequence: CASSEVIRGNTEAFF. The CDR3 nucleotides read TGTGCCAGCAGTGAGGTTATTCGGGGGAACACTGAAGCTTTCTTT.

This rearrangement joins TRBV27 to TRBJ2-7; D uncertain. Between the trimmed V and J ends, which lost 5 bases and 0 bases, there was a span of 20 bases. From germline, CDR1 is MNHEY and CDR2 SMNVEV (reference sequence). The CDR3 is 17 residues long. The CDR3 bases are TGTGCCAGCAGTCCCAAGGCGAGGCAAGCTTTCTCCTACGAGCAGTACTTC. Amino acid sequence: CASSPKARQAFSYEQYF.

At least ten counts were recorded for this clonotype. The chain recombines TRBV20-1 with TRBJ2-7; 11 bases agree with TRBD2. The CDR3 covers 14 residues. V dropped 3 bases and J dropped 6; count of bases not matched to a gene: 7. Germline CDR1 DFQATT, CDR2 SNEGSKA (reference sequence). CDR3 bases: TGCAGTGCTAGTGGGTCTAGCGGGGGGAGCGAGCAGTACTTC. This gives the protein CSASGSSGGSEQYF.

The chain has TRBV19 and TRBJ2-1, with D perhaps being TRBD1 or TRBD2 (5 bases each). Between the trimmed V and J ends, which lost 6 bases and 4 bases, there was a span of 16 bases. Germline V gene sequence: CDR1 LNHDA, CDR2 SQIVND (reference sequence). CDR3 length equals 15 residues. In nucleotides, the CDR3 is TGTGCCAGTAGCATCCGGGACCCAAGGTACAATGAGCAGTTCTTC. It encodes CASSIRDPRYNEQFF.

This clonotype was counted a single time. The gene calls are TRBV20-1 and TRBJ2-2, with 10 nucleotides matching TRBD2. The CDR3 totals 14 residues. The ends lost 8 bases at V and 2 bases at J; junction bases unmatched: 5. Germline assignment: CDR1 DFQATT and CDR2 SNEGSKA (reference sequence). The CDR3 protein is CSLRTSGNTGELFF. The CDR3 nucleotides are TGCAGTTTAAGGACTAGCGGAAACACCGGGGAGCTGTTTTTT.

This clonotype was picked up a small number of times. The rearrangement links TRBV27 to TRBJ2-7; either TRBD1 or TRBD2 may fit D (5 bases each). The V end lost 4 bases, the J end lost 8 bases, and 12 bases lay between the germline ends. The CDR3 extends over 12 amino acids. Germline CDR1 is MNHEY and CDR2 is SMNVEV (reference sequence). This CDR3 is CASSSGTNKQYF. CDR3 in DNA: TGTGCCAGCAGTTCAGGGACCAACAAGCAGTACTTC.

This clonotype occurred many times. V and J are TRBV7-9 and TRBJ2-1, with D possibly matching TRBD1 (6 bases). The germline CDR1 and CDR2 sequences are SEHNR and FQNEAQ (reference sequence). The CDR3 runs to 18 residues. The V end lost 1 base, the J end lost 3 bases, and 19 bases lay between the germline ends. The CDR3 DNA reads TGTGCCAGCAGCTTAGGTCGCTTCTATGGACAGCACTACAATGAGCAGTTCTTC. Translating gives CASSLGRFYGQHYNEQFF.

This clonotype was detected a few times. The chain combines TRBV18 with TRBJ1-2; D unclear. The CDR3 totals 14 residues. The V gene lost 0 bases and the J gene lost 2 bases, with 7 bases spanning the gap. In germline, CDR1 is KGHSH, CDR2 LQKENI. The CDR3 coding sequence is TGTGCCAGCTCACCACCGTCCCGAAACTATGGCTACACCTTC. Amino acids: CASSPPSRNYGYTF.

The rearrangement joins TRBV5-1 to TRBJ1-2; 7 nucleotides match TRBD1. Per germline, CDR1 SGHRS and CDR2 YFSETQ. The V gene end was trimmed by 2 bases and the J gene end by 4 bases; junction bases not matched to a gene: 8. There are 15 residues in the CDR3. The CDR3: CASSLTAGTVYGYTF. The DNA of the CDR3 is TGCGCCAGCAGCTTAACAGCAGGGACAGTCTATGGCTACACCTTC.

This clonotype was counted only a few times. The chain couples TRBV29-1 to TRBJ2-7, with 9 bases aligning to TRBD1. Trimming removed 4 bases from V and 5 bases from J; junction bases left unmatched: 15. Germline-derived CDR1 and CDR2 are SQVTM and ANQGSEA. The CDR3 extends over 16 amino acids. The CDR3 region has the DNA TGCAGCGTTGCCGTTTCCCGGGACAGGGTATTTGACGAGCAGTACTTC. Protein product: CSVAVSRDRVFDEQYF.

This clonotype has only a few counts. The chain recombines TRBV5-1 with TRBJ2-7; D is unresolved. The CDR3 runs to 14 residues. With 3 bases removed from V and 6 bases from J, the gap between germline ends came to 16 bases. Germline assignment: CDR1 SGHRS and CDR2 YFSETQ. CDR3 region: CASSSALSGLEQYF. The CDR3 DNA is TGCGCCAGCAGCTCGGCGCTCTCGGGTCTCGAGCAGTACTTC.

The J gene is TRBJ2-5, the V gene TRBV5-1, with 13 bases that match TRBD2. Germline CDR1 reads SGHRS; CDR2 reads YFSETQ. The V and J ends lost 4 bases and 1 base, in that order; junction bases with no gene match: 4. CDR3 length: 16 amino acids. CDR3 nucleotides: TGCGCCAGCAGCACTGGACTAGCGGGGGTCCAAGAGACCCAGTACTTC. Translating it yields CASSTGLAGVQETQYF.

The chain joins TRBV7-7 to TRBJ2-3, with TRBD2 matching 9 bases. Looked up from germline, CDR1 is SSHAT and CDR2 is FNYEAQ (reference sequence). This CDR3 region has 12 residues. The CDR3 protein is CAAGGQGDTQYF. CDR3 bases: TGTGCTGCGGGGGGGCAGGGAGATACGCAGTATTTT. The variable domain in full, with the rest retrieved from reference TRBV7-7 and TRBJ2-3, is GAGVSQSPRYKVTKRGQDVTLRCDPISSHATLYWYQQALGQGPEFLTYFNYEAQPDKSGLPSDRFSAERPEGSISTLTIQRTEQRDSAMYRCAAGGQGDTQYFGPGTRLTVL.

This clonotype was counted many times. The rearrangement uses TRBV30 and TRBJ2-3; D ambiguous. The CDR3 consists of 11 residues. The ends were cut back, 4 bases at V and 4 bases at J, with 6 bases in the middle. Germline-derived CDR1 and CDR2 are GTSNPN and SVGIG (reference sequence). CDR3 sequence (DNA): TGTGCCTGGACTGGGGCAGATACGCAGTATTTT. Its translation: CAWTGADTQYF.

V and J are TRBV20-1 and TRBJ2-3, with TRBD2 as a possible D gene (5 bases). Germline V lookup: CDR1 DFQATT, CDR2 SNEGSKA (reference sequence). Between the trimmed V and J ends, which lost 5 bases and 2 bases, there was a span of 20 bases. There are 16 residues in the CDR3. CDR3: CSAGTSEGLFTDTQYF. CDR3 bases: TGCAGTGCTGGTACGAGCGAAGGACTCTTCACAGATACGCAGTATTTT.

This clonotype was seen repeatedly, ten times or more. The V call is TRBV9, the J call TRBJ2-1, with TRBD1 as a possible D gene (5 bases). Trimming stripped 1 base from V and 7 bases from J, with 15 bases between. The CDR3 totals 15 residues. Germline CDR1 reads SGDLS; CDR2 reads YYNGEE. The CDR3 sequence is CASSVTTLGANEQFF. The CDR3 DNA sequence: TGTGCCAGCAGCGTAACGACATTAGGGGCAAATGAGCAGTTCTTC.

The chain recombines TRBV6-6 with TRBJ2-1, with 7 bases matching TRBD1. Unmatched junction bases numbered 2, after V lost 0 bases and J lost 0 bases. Germline V gene sequence: CDR1 MNHNY, CDR2 SVGAGI (reference sequence). CDR3 length: 16 amino acids. The CDR3 DNA sequence: TGTGCCAGCAGTTACTCGCGACAGGGCTCCTACAATGAGCAGTTCTTC. Translation gives CASSYSRQGSYNEQFF.

Ten or more counts support this clonotype. The J gene is TRBJ2-1, the V gene TRBV10-3, with D possibly matching TRBD2 (7 bases). V gave up 9 bases and J gave up 7 bases, with 19 bases separating them. The germline gives CDR1 ENHRY, CDR2 SYGVKD. The CDR3 sequence is 14 residues long. The CDR3 DNA is TGTGCCATAGAGTCCGGGGGGCTAAGGAATGAGCAGTTCTTC. This encodes CAIESGGLRNEQFF.

This clonotype was counted ten times or more. The V gene is TRBV20-1, the J gene TRBJ1-4; D not certain. Per the germline V gene, CDR1 is DFQATT and CDR2 is SNEGSKA (reference sequence). V lost 3 bases to trimming and J lost 5 bases, with 10 bases between them. CDR3 length: 13 residues. This CDR3 reads CSARGKPNEKLFF. The CDR3 coding sequence is TGCAGTGCTAGGGGCAAGCCGAATGAAAAACTGTTTTTT.

This clonotype was counted a few times. Its ends do not fully match the called genes, so a read error is possible. The J gene is TRBJ2-2, the V gene TRBV7-9; D might be TRBD2 (5 bases). There are 15 residues in the CDR3. Germline CDR1 reads SEHNR; CDR2 reads FQNEAQ (reference sequence). The CDR3 sequence: CASSLVLANTGELFF. Here the CDR3 DNA reads TGTGCCAGCAGCTTAGTGTTAGCGAACACCGGGGAACTGTTTTTT.

This clonotype occurred many times. J is TRBJ1-1 and V is TRBV2, with D possibly matching TRBD1 (5 bases). CDR1 and CDR2 (germline): SNHLY, FYNNEI. The germline V and J ends were trimmed by 10 bases and 4 bases, with 16 bases remaining between them. This CDR3 spans 13 amino acids. The CDR3 DNA is TGTGCCACCCACCGGGACCCGGGCACTGAAGCTTTCTTT. Translation gives CATHRDPGTEAFF.

The CDR3 is CASSWTSGGTSSYNEQFF. The CDR3 DNA reads as TGTGCCAGCAGTTGGACTAGCGGGGGGACCAGCTCCTACAATGAGCAGTTCTTC. The V and J genes are TRBV12-3 or TRBV12-4 and TRBJ2-1; 14 bases fit TRBD2. Trimming at V came to 4 bases and at J to 0 bases, leaving 5 bases not matched to a gene. The CDR3 totals 18 residues.